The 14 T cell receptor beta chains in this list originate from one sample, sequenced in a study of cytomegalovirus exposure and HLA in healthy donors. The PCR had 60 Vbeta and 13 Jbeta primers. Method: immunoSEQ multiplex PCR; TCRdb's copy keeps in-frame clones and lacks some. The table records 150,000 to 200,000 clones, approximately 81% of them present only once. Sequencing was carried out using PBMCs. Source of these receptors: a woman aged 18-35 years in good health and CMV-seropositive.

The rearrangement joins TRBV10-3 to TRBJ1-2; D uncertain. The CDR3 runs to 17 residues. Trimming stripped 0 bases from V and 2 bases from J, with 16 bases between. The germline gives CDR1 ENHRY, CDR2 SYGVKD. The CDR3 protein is CAISESGLVGQNYGYTF. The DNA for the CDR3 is TGTGCCATCAGTGAGTCGGGTTTGGTGGGCCAGAACTATGGCTACACCTTC.

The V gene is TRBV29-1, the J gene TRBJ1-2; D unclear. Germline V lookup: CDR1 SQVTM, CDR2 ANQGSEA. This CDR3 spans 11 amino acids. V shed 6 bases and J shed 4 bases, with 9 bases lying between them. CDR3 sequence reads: CSVTELYGYTF. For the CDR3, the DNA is TGCAGCGTCACAGAGCTCTATGGCTACACCTTC. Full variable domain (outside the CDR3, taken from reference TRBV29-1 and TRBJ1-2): SAVISQKPSRDICQRGTSLTIQCQVDSQVTMMFWYRQQPGQSLTLIATANQGSEATYESGFVIDKFPISRPNLTFSTLTVSNMSPEDSSIYLCSVTELYGYTFGSGTRLTVV.

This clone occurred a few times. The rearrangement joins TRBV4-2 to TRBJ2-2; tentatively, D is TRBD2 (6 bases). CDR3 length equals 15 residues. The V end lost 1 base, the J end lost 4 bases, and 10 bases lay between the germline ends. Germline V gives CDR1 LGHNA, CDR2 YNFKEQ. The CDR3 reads CASSQGGTFTGELFF. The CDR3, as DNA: TGTGCCAGCAGCCAAGGCGGGACCTTCACCGGGGAGCTGTTTTTT.

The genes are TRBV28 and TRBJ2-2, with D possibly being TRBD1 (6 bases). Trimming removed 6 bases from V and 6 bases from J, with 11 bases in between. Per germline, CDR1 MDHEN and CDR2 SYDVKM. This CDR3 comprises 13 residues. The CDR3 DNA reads TGTGCCAGCAGATCTACAGGGCCCGGGGAGCTGTTTTTT. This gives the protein CASRSTGPGELFF.

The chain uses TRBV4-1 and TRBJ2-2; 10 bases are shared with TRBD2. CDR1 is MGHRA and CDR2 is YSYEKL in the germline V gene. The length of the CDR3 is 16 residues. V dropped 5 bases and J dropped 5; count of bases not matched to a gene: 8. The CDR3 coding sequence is TGCGCCAGCAGCACCCCAGCGGGGGGGCTTACCGGGGAGCTGTTTTTT. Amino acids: CASSTPAGGLTGELFF.

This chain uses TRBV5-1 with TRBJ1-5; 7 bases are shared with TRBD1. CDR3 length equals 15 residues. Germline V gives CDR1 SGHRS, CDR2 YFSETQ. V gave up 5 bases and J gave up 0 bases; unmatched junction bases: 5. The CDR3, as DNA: TGCGCCAGCAGTCCAACAGGGGATAGCAATCAGCCCCAGCATTTT. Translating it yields CASSPTGDSNQPQHF.

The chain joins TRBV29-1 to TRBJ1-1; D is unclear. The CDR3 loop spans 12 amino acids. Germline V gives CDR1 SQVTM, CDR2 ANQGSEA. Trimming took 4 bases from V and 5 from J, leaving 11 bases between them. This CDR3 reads CSVGRSPTEAFF. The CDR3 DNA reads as TGCAGCGTTGGAAGGAGTCCTACTGAAGCTTTCTTT.

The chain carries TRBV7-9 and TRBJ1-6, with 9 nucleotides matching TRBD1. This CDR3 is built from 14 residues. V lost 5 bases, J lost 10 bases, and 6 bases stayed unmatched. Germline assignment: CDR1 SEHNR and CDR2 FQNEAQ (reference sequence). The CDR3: CASSQQGAQSPLHF. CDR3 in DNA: TGTGCCAGCAGCCAACAGGGGGCCCAGTCACCCCTCCACTTT.

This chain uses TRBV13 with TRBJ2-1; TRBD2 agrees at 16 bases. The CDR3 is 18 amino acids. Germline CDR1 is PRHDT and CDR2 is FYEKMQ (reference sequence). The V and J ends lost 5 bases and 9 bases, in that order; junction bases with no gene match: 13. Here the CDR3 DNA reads TGTGCCAGCAGCATACGTCCCGGGACTAGCGGGGGGGCCTTTGAGCAGTTCTTC. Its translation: CASSIRPGTSGGAFEQFF.

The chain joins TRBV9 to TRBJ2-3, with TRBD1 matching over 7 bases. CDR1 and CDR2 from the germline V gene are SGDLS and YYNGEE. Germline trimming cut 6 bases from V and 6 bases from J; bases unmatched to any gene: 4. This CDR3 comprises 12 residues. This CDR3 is CASTTTGDTQYF. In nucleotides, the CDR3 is TGTGCCAGCACCACGACAGGGGATACGCAGTATTTT.

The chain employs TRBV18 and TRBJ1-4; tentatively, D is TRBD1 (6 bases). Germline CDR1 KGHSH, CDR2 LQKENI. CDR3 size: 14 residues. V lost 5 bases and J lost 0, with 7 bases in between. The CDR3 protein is CASSAGATNEKLFF. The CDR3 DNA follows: TGTGCCAGCTCAGCAGGGGCAACTAATGAAAAACTGTTTTTT.

The CDR3 sequence: CASSPGHGRSYEQYF. CDR3 DNA sequence: TGTGCCAGTAGCCCCGGACACGGCCGCTCCTACGAGCAGTACTTC. The chain carries TRBV19 and TRBJ2-7, with a tentative D call TRBD1 (5 bases). The CDR3 has 15 amino acids. V gave up 6 bases and J gave up 0 bases, with 15 bases separating them. The germline V gene encodes CDR1 LNHDA and CDR2 SQIVND (reference sequence).

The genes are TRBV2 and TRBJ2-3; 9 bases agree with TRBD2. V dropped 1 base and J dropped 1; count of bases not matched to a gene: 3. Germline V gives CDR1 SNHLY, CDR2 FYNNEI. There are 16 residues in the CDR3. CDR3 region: CASSEEGGGGTDTQYF. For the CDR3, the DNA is TGTGCCAGCAGTGAAGAGGGCGGGGGGGGCACAGATACGCAGTATTTT. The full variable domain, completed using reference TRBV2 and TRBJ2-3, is EPEVTQTPSHQVTQMGQEVILRCVPISNHLYFYWYRQILGQKVEFLVSFYNNEISEKSEIFDDQFSVERPDGSNFTLKIRSTKLEDSAMYFCASSEEGGGGTDTQYFGPGTRLTVL.

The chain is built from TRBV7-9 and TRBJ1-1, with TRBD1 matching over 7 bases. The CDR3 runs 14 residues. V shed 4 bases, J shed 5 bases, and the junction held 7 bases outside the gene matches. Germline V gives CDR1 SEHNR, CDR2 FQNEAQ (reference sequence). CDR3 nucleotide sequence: TGTGCCAGCAGCTCCTTCTCAGGGGGAACTGAAGCTTTCTTT. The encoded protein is CASSSFSGGTEAFF. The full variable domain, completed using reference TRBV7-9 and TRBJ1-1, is DTGVSQNPRHKITKRGQNVTFRCDPISEHNRLYWYRQTLGQGPEFLTYFQNEAQLEKSRLLSDRFSAERPKGSFSTLEIQRTEQGDSAMYLCASSSFSGGTEAFFGQGTRLTVV.